Below, 30 T cell receptor beta chains from the same sample are listed, as sequenced in a study of regulatory T cells in long-lasting Graves disease. The time point denotes: persistent/refractory GD, antithyroid drugs over 5 years with positive TRAb. The TCR library used RNA extracted from PBMCs. Through Arm-PCR of CDR3 regions and iRepertoire HTBI primers, TCR beta libraries were built. From the multiplex PCR reads, TCRdb called clonotypes with MiXCR, one entry per CDR3 protein. The sample lists fewer than 450,000 distinct CDR3 sequences; about a fifth were seen once. Sequenced here: peripheral blood mononuclear cells (PBMCs), sampled when the disease was refractory, from a patient treated with antithyroid drugs. The receptors derive from a female donor with Graves disease.

This clonotype was counted at least ten times. The V gene is TRBV20-1, the J gene TRBJ2-5; a possible D gene is TRBD2 (6 bases). This CDR3 region has 18 residues. The V gene's germline CDR1 is DFQATT and CDR2 SNEGSKA (reference sequence). V dropped 6 bases and J dropped 5 bases, with 31 bases sitting between them. DNA of the CDR3: TGCAGTGCGGAGAACCGGGACTTCCCACGCACCCAATCGGAGACCCAGTACTTC. This sequence encodes CSAENRDFPRTQSETQYF.

This chain connects TRBV12-3 or TRBV12-4 to TRBJ2-4; perhaps TRBD2 as D (5 bases). V dropped 4 bases and J dropped 1 base, with 8 bases sitting between them. The CDR3 covers 14 residues. CDR3 residues: CASSSAEAKNIQYF. CDR3 sequence (DNA): TGTGCCAGCAGTTCAGCGGAGGCCAAAAACATTCAGTACTTC.

This clonotype was seen at least ten times. The V gene is TRBV11-3, the J gene TRBJ2-5; D gene uncertain. This CDR3 comprises 15 residues. Deletions cut 0 bases from V and 1 base from J, with 9 bases between. Germline CDR1 is SGHNT and CDR2 is YENEEA. This CDR3 is CASSLEAGPQETQYF. The CDR3, as DNA: TGTGCCAGCAGCTTAGAGGCCGGTCCCCAAGAGACCCAGTACTTC.

This clonotype was seen a handful of times. The rearrangement joins TRBV4-2 to TRBJ2-4; 9 bases align to TRBD1. Germline V gene sequence: CDR1 LGHNA, CDR2 YNFKEQ. With 0 bases clipped from V and 6 bases from J, the junction kept 3 bases outside the gene matches. The CDR3 has 15 residues. The CDR3 DNA follows: TGTGCCAGCAGCCAAGACGGACAGGGGAGAAACATTCAGTACTTC. Translation: CASSQDGQGRNIQYF.

This clonotype showed up many times. V and J are TRBV20-1 and TRBJ2-7; D gene unclear. CDR3 size: 12 residues. The germline gives CDR1 DFQATT, CDR2 SNEGSKA (reference sequence). V was shortened by 1 base and J by 3 bases, with 7 bases between the two germline ends. The CDR3 DNA follows: TGCAGTGCTAGAGTATTCGGCTACGAGCAGTACTTC. Encoded protein: CSARVFGYEQYF.

Many counts were recorded for this clonotype. The CDR3 DNA reads as TGTGCTACCGGATCCAGGGGGATCCTCTATAATTCACCCCTCCACTTT. Protein: CATGSRGILYNSPLHF. The gene calls are TRBV28 and TRBJ1-6; 7 nucleotides match TRBD1. The CDR3 totals 16 residues. Germline V gives CDR1 MDHEN, CDR2 SYDVKM.

The chain uses TRBV7-6 and TRBJ2-7; no firm D call. The CDR3 consists of 12 residues. V lost 4 bases to trimming and J lost 2 bases, with 6 bases between them. CDR1 and CDR2 (germline): SGHVS, FNYEAQ. CDR3 amino acids: CASSSAPYEQYF. For the CDR3, the DNA is TGTGCCAGCAGCTCGGCACCCTACGAGCAGTACTTC.

The J gene is TRBJ2-1, the V gene TRBV7-8; D gene unclear. V lost 2 bases, J lost 5 bases, and 7 bases lay in between. The CDR3 runs to 13 residues. CDR1 is SGHVS, CDR2 FQNEAQ, per germline. The CDR3 coding sequence is TGTGCCAGCAGCTTATTAATGGACAATGAGCAGTTCTTC. This gives the protein CASSLLMDNEQFF.

The J gene is TRBJ2-1, the V gene TRBV11-2; unclear D gene. There are 13 residues in the CDR3. CDR1 and CDR2 (germline): SGHAT, FQNNGV. Between the trimmed V and J ends, which lost 1 base and 3 bases, there was a span of 4 bases. This chain's CDR3 is CASSLGFYNEQFF. In DNA, the CDR3 is TGTGCCAGCAGCTTAGGATTCTACAATGAGCAGTTCTTC.

The genes are TRBV6-2 or TRBV6-3 and TRBJ1-1, with a tentative D call TRBD1 (5 bases). Germline CDR1 and CDR2: MNHEY and SVGEGT. Trimming took off 4 bases at V and 4 bases at J, with 13 bases between the two ends. The CDR3 contains 14 residues. The CDR3 DNA follows: TGTGCCAGCAGTTCCTCGTGGGGGGGCACTGAAGCTTTCTTT. Translation: CASSSSWGGTEAFF.

This clonotype was observed a few times. The rearrangement links TRBV7-2 to TRBJ1-2; D is ambiguous. CDR3 size: 16 residues. Germline V gene data show CDR1 as SGHTA and CDR2 as FQGNSA. Between the trimmed V and J ends, which lost 5 bases and 8 bases, there was a span of 24 bases. CDR3 residues: CASSPRAGPVLGGYTF. DNA of the CDR3: TGTGCCAGCAGCCCGCGGGCAGGCCCGGTCCTCGGCGGCTACACCTTC.

For this clonotype: A much larger clone lies one base from this, so it may be a read error. The V call is TRBV6-1, the J call TRBJ2-5; D not resolved. Trimming took off 7 bases at V and 2 bases at J, with 5 bases between the two ends. The CDR3 is 11 residues long. Germline CDR1 reads MNHNS; CDR2 reads SASEGT. The CDR3 DNA reads TGTGCCAGCAAACGACAAGAGACCCAGTACTTC. Amino acids: CASKRQETQYF.

This clonotype was counted ten times or more. In DNA form, the CDR3 reads TGTGCCAGTCGAAGACAGGGGCAGGGGACTGGAAACACCATATATTTT. It specifies CASRRQGQGTGNTIYF. This chain joins TRBV28 and TRBJ1-3; TRBD1 aligns across 8 bases. CDR3 length: 16 residues. Germline loops: CDR1 MDHEN, CDR2 SYDVKM. V was pared by 9 bases and J by 2 bases, with 12 bases of the junction left unmatched.

This clonotype was counted between two and nine times. The rearrangement joins TRBV7-2 to TRBJ2-7; TRBD1 matches at 10 bases. This CDR3 contains 14 residues. The V gene's germline CDR1 is SGHTA and CDR2 FQGNSA. V gave up 5 bases and J gave up 4 bases; unmatched junction bases: 5. The DNA for the CDR3 is TGTGCCAGCAGCGGGGACAGGGGTCCTTACGAGCAGTACTTC. Encoded protein: CASSGDRGPYEQYF.

This clonotype was recorded many times. The chain recombines TRBV28 with TRBJ1-1; a weak D match, TRBD1 (5 bases). This CDR3 has 15 residues. V dropped 7 bases and J dropped 7 bases, with 22 bases sitting between them. The germline V gene has CDR1 MDHEN and CDR2 SYDVKM. The CDR3 sequence: CASTQPGPWEGEAFF. The CDR3 DNA is TGTGCCAGCACCCAACCGGGACCCTGGGAGGGTGAAGCTTTCTTT.

The gene calls are TRBV7-2 and TRBJ2-5; TRBD2 matches at 10 bases. The CDR3 is 15 amino acids. V lost 6 bases and J lost 5; bases outside the gene matches: 9. Germline V gene sequence: CDR1 SGHTA, CDR2 FQGNSA. The CDR3 loop is CASSYLAGVGETQYF. The CDR3 nucleotides read TGTGCCAGCAGTTATCTAGCGGGGGTGGGCGAGACCCAGTACTTC.

This clonotype was counted many times. J is TRBJ1-1 and V is TRBV3-1; unclear D gene. The CDR3 runs 14 residues. V lost 0 bases, J lost 6 bases, and 11 bases lay in between. Germline CDR1 LGHDT, CDR2 YNNKEL (reference sequence). CDR3: CASSQETSSAEAFF. CDR3 sequence (DNA): TGTGCCAGCAGCCAAGAAACCTCGAGTGCTGAAGCTTTCTTT.

This clonotype turned up a few times. This chain links TRBV7-2 with TRBJ1-3; D unresolved. V was trimmed by 1 base and J by 0 bases, leaving 7 bases between them. This CDR3 has 15 residues. Germline V lookup: CDR1 SGHTA, CDR2 FQGNSA. CDR3 in amino acids: CASSLELSSGNTIYF. Written as DNA, the CDR3 is TGTGCCAGCAGCTTAGAACTGAGCTCTGGAAACACCATATATTTT.

This clonotype came up many times. The chain recombines TRBV6-1 with TRBJ1-2, with D perhaps matching TRBD1 (6 bases). V lost 6 bases to trimming and J lost 4 bases, with 18 bases between them. CDR1 and CDR2 from the germline V gene are MNHNS and SASEGT. The CDR3 runs to 15 residues. DNA for the CDR3: TGTGCCAGCAGAACCACCGGGACAAGGACCTATGGCTACACCTTC. Its translation is CASRTTGTRTYGYTF.

The chain links TRBV12-5 to TRBJ2-2; D possibly corresponds to TRBD1 (5 bases). Germline V gene data show CDR1 as LGHNT and CDR2 as FRNRAP. V was clipped by 0 bases and J by 0 bases, with 17 bases between them. This CDR3 is built from 19 residues. CDR3 DNA sequence: TGTGCTAGTGGTTTGGTACTCCCAATGACAGATGCGAACACCGGGGAGCTGTTTTTT. This codes for CASGLVLPMTDANTGELFF.

The chain has TRBV4-3 and TRBJ2-3; D call uncertain. The CDR3 sequence is 14 residues long. Germline CDR1 reads LGHNA; CDR2 reads YSLEER. V dropped 0 bases and J dropped 5 bases, with 9 bases sitting between them. CDR3 sequence reads: CASSQDNSKDTQYF. In DNA, the CDR3 is TGCGCCAGCAGCCAAGATAATTCGAAAGATACGCAGTATTTT.

This clonotype was detected ten times or more. CDR3 DNA: TGCGCCAGCAGCCTGGCCGAGGCAAACTCCTACGAGCAGTACTTC. As protein: CASSLAEANSYEQYF. The J gene is TRBJ2-7, the V gene TRBV5-1, with D unresolved. Per germline, CDR1 SGHRS and CDR2 YFSETQ. V was pared by 4 bases and J by 0 bases, with 14 bases between. The CDR3 is 15 amino acids.

This clonotype was seen more than once but under ten times. The rearrangement links TRBV19 to TRBJ2-5, with 10 bases aligning to TRBD2. This CDR3 has 15 amino acids. Germline V gene lookup returns CDR1 LNHDA and CDR2 SQIVND (reference sequence). V shed 3 bases, J shed 4 bases, and the junction held 5 bases outside the gene matches. CDR3 sequence: CASSMEREGRETQYF. The CDR3 DNA is TGTGCCAGTAGTATGGAGCGGGAGGGCCGAGAGACCCAGTACTTC.

This clonotype turned up a few times. The V and J genes are TRBV12-5 and TRBJ1-1; 12 bases align to TRBD1. The ends lost 5 bases at V and 0 bases at J; junction bases unmatched: 10. The CDR3 length is 18 residues. Germline CDR1 is LGHNT and CDR2 is FRNRAP. As DNA, the CDR3 is TGTGCTAGTGGTCTGGGGACAGGGGGCCGCCTCATGAACACTGAAGCTTTCTTT. It yields the protein CASGLGTGGRLMNTEAFF.

This clonotype was counted ten times or more. The rearrangement links TRBV12-3 or TRBV12-4 to TRBJ1-5; D perhaps matches TRBD1 (5 bases). V lost 1 base to trimming and J lost 0 bases, with 10 bases between them. The CDR3 consists of 16 residues. CDR3 DNA: TGTGCCAGCAGTTTAGGGGCGGGACCTAGCAATCAGCCCCAGCATTTT. The encoded protein is CASSLGAGPSNQPQHF.

In its sample, this clonotype was seen a few times. The chain couples TRBV25-1 to TRBJ1-1; weak D call: TRBD1 (5 bases). The length of the CDR3 is 13 residues. Germline V gene data show CDR1 as MGHDK and CDR2 as SYGVNS. Trimming removed 7 bases at V and 5 bases at J, with 14 bases between. The CDR3 sequence is CASKWDEGTEAFF. CDR3 nucleotides: TGTGCCAGCAAATGGGACGAGGGGACTGAAGCTTTCTTT.

This clonotype showed up just a few times. The rearrangement links TRBV28 to TRBJ2-2; D is unclear. CDR1 and CDR2 from the germline V gene are MDHEN and SYDVKM. The CDR3 runs to 14 residues. Trimming removed 4 bases at V and 7 bases at J, with 13 bases between. The CDR3 DNA reads as TGTGCCAGCAGTTCAACCCAGCGATACGGGGAGCTGTTTTTT. It specifies CASSSTQRYGELFF.

This clonotype was seen many times. This chain connects TRBV6-1 to TRBJ1-2; D might be TRBD1 (5 bases). The V and J ends lost 4 bases and 6 bases respectively, with 21 bases between them. Germline-derived CDR1 and CDR2 are MNHNS and SASEGT. CDR3 length equals 16 residues. The CDR3, as DNA: TGTGCCAGCAGTGCAGGGAACGTTTGGTCGACGGATGGCTACACCTTC. This translates into CASSAGNVWSTDGYTF.

This clonotype was recorded at least ten times. This sequence joins TRBV28 and TRBJ2-1; no reliable D call. The CDR3 has 14 residues. The germline gives CDR1 MDHEN, CDR2 SYDVKM. V was shortened by 2 bases and J by 10 bases, with 15 bases between the two germline ends. The CDR3 region has the DNA TGTGCCAGCAGTTTAAGTCAGCCTTTGGGAGAGCAGTTCTTC. Amino acid sequence: CASSLSQPLGEQFF.

In this sample, this clonotype turned up a few times. The junction departs from the called germline gene at one end, perhaps through a read error. The rearrangement joins TRBV12-3 or TRBV12-4 to TRBJ2-5, with D tentatively TRBD1 (5 bases). The CDR3 totals 11 residues. The CDR3 DNA reads TGTGCCGGCAGGGCCCAAGAGACCCAGTACTTC. Translated, it gives CAGRAQETQYF.